This passage covers 29 T cell receptor beta chains from one sample sequenced in a study of T cells expressing NK-cell markers. One entry per CDR3 protein, without DNA, is what TCRdb gives after re-calling the 5' RACE reads. This repertoire comprises about 260,000 distinct CDR3 sequences; its ten largest clones make up 0.39%. Specimen: blood T cells: a sorted CD56 or NKG2C T cell subset, CD4+ or CD8+ T cells, or bulk PBMC T cells (not recorded which). These TCRs come from a young man in good health.

This sequence joins TRBV10-3 and TRBJ2-3. The CDR3 has 12 residues. Germline CDR1 ENHRY, CDR2 SYGVKD. CDR3 in amino acids: CAIQERPDTQYF.

This chain uses TRBV7-9 with TRBJ1-4; without DNA, the TCRdb call of TRBD1 cannot be checked. The CDR3 runs to 13 residues. Germline V gives CDR1 SEHNR, CDR2 FQNEAQ (reference sequence). This CDR3 is CASSWKRGEKLFF.

V is TRBV29-1 and J is TRBJ2-7; TCRdb returns TRBD2, unconfirmable since there is no DNA. The CDR3 runs to 15 residues. The germline CDR1 and CDR2 sequences are SQVTM and ANQGSEA. The CDR3 sequence is CSVGGLLGAGYEQYF.

The chain is built from TRBV20-1 and TRBJ1-5; without DNA, the TCRdb call of TRBD1 cannot be checked. Germline assignment: CDR1 DFQATT and CDR2 SNEGSKA (reference sequence). This CDR3 is built from 14 residues. The CDR3 region is CSASRDRSGQPQHF.

The rearrangement uses TRBV27 and TRBJ2-1; TCRdb outputs TRBD2, but without DNA this stays unchecked. Per germline, CDR1 MNHEY and CDR2 SMNVEV (reference sequence). This CDR3 is built from 13 residues. This CDR3 is CASSLLGWGEQFF.

This sequence joins TRBV12-3 or TRBV12-4 and TRBJ2-5; lacking DNA, the TRBD1 call made by TCRdb goes unchecked. This CDR3 region has 14 residues. CDR3 sequence: CASSPGGGRETQYF.

The chain employs TRBV6-6 and TRBJ2-5; no DNA is available, so the TRBD1 call from TCRdb remains unchecked. From germline, CDR1 is MNHNY and CDR2 SVGAGI (reference sequence). The CDR3 runs to 13 residues. CDR3 in amino acids: CASSYQGLQTQYF.

This chain's CDR3 is CASSEATQTFRKLFF. The rearrangement uses TRBV6-1 and TRBJ1-4. The CDR3 length is 15 residues. In germline, CDR1 is MNHNS, CDR2 SASEGT.

This chain joins TRBV7-2 and TRBJ2-1; TCRdb's D call of TRBD1 is untestable without DNA. The CDR3 totals 15 residues. The V gene's germline CDR1 is SGHTA and CDR2 FQGNSA. The CDR3 region is CASSPRQGTYNEQFF.

The chain is built from TRBV6-5 and TRBJ2-1; TCRdb's D gene call, TRBD2, goes unchecked for lack of DNA. This CDR3 has 14 residues. Per the germline V gene, CDR1 is MNHEY and CDR2 is SVGAGI. CDR3: CASTYSSGLAGLVF.

The chain is built from TRBV30 and TRBJ2-7; TCRdb indicates TRBD2, and absent DNA this call remains unverified. The CDR3 is 13 residues long. CDR1 GTSNPN and CDR2 SVGIG come from the germline V gene (reference sequence). Here the CDR3 reads CAWSAGQGGEQYF.

V gene TRBV20-1 combines with J gene TRBJ1-6. This CDR3 spans 13 amino acids. Germline values: CDR1 DFQATT, CDR2 SNEGSKA (reference sequence). The CDR3 is CSARTDYNSPLHF.

V usage is TRBV12-3 or TRBV12-4 and J usage is TRBJ2-1; TCRdb selects TRBD2, and the lack of DNA leaves this call unchecked. This CDR3 has 15 amino acids. The CDR3 reads CASHSGLAAYNEQFF.

The chain uses TRBV7-2 and TRBJ2-2. CDR3 length: 14 amino acids. Germline V lookup: CDR1 SGHTA, CDR2 FQGNSA. The CDR3 loop is CASSLAFAPGELFF. The full variable domain, completed using reference TRBV7-2 and TRBJ2-2, is GAGVSQSPSNKVTEKGKDVELRCDPISGHTALYWYRQSLGQGLEFLIYFQGNSAPDKSGLPSDRFSAERTGGSVSTLTIQRTQQEDSAVYLCASSLAFAPGELFFGEGSRLTVL.

The CDR3 loop is CSADGFRNEQFF. The chain recombines TRBV29-1 with TRBJ2-1. The CDR3 loop spans 12 amino acids. Germline CDR1 is SQVTM and CDR2 is ANQGSEA.

V and J are TRBV20-1 and TRBJ1-6. This CDR3 region has 14 residues. Germline assignment: CDR1 DFQATT and CDR2 SNEGSKA (reference sequence). The CDR3 sequence: CSAPRADSASPLHF.

The chain links TRBV25-1 to TRBJ2-5; TCRdb designates TRBD1, a call that cannot be tested without DNA. The CDR3 loop spans 14 amino acids. Germline V gives CDR1 MGHDK, CDR2 SYGVNS. CDR3 region: CASSEWGAGETQYF.

The chain combines TRBV7-9 with TRBJ2-1; TCRdb's assignment of TRBD2 cannot be checked, as there is no DNA. The CDR3 consists of 15 residues. The V gene's germline CDR1 is SEHNR and CDR2 FQNEAQ (reference sequence). Here the CDR3 reads CASSLMPTRNNEQFF.

The V gene is TRBV3-1, the J gene TRBJ1-3; the D gene TCRdb calls, TRBD1, cannot be checked with no DNA. Germline V gene data show CDR1 as LGHDT and CDR2 as YNNKEL (reference sequence). This CDR3 region has 17 residues. The CDR3 spells CASSQDWGQIGGNTIYF.

The chain has TRBV15 and TRBJ1-3; checking the TCRdb D call of TRBD1 is not possible without DNA. This CDR3 is 15 amino acids long. Per germline, CDR1 LNHNV and CDR2 YYDKDF (reference sequence). The CDR3 reads CATSKDRVSGNTIYF.

The chain recombines TRBV27 with TRBJ2-2. The CDR3 is 12 amino acids. Germline V gene data show CDR1 as MNHEY and CDR2 as SMNVEV (reference sequence). The CDR3 region is CASSFGFGELFF.

V and J are TRBV18 and TRBJ1-2; TCRdb names TRBD1, which stays unverified in the absence of DNA. This CDR3 region has 13 residues. CDR1 and CDR2 from the germline V gene are KGHSH and LQKENI. CDR3 in amino acids: CASSPSGDYGYTF.

The V gene is TRBV29-1, the J gene TRBJ1-4. CDR3 length: 12 residues. Germline-derived CDR1 and CDR2 are SQVTM and ANQGSEA. CDR3 in amino acids: CSVVEHNEKLFF.

The chain joins TRBV6-5 to TRBJ1-1; there is no DNA to check the TCRdb D call of TRBD1. The CDR3 totals 15 residues. CDR1 and CDR2 (germline): MNHEY, SVGAGI. This CDR3 reads CASRTNPDVGIEAFF.

This chain joins TRBV11-2 and TRBJ2-7; no DNA is available, so the TRBD2 call from TCRdb remains unchecked. The CDR3 runs to 12 residues. The germline V gene has CDR1 SGHAT and CDR2 FQNNGV. CDR3 in amino acids: CASSSLLVQPYF.

The rearrangement uses TRBV3-1 and TRBJ2-1; with no DNA, the TCRdb D assignment of TRBD2 cannot be verified. Germline V gene sequence: CDR1 LGHDT, CDR2 YNNKEL (reference sequence). The CDR3 sequence is 15 residues long. CDR3: CASSQSSGRYMEQFF.

This chain connects TRBV10-3 to TRBJ2-1. Germline V gives CDR1 ENHRY, CDR2 SYGVKD. This CDR3 contains 12 residues. The CDR3 reads CAISEVGREQFF.

The J gene is TRBJ2-3, the V gene TRBV20-1; there is no DNA to check the TCRdb D call of TRBD1. This CDR3 comprises 12 residues. CDR1 is DFQATT, CDR2 SNEGSKA, per germline (reference sequence). The CDR3 here is CSAPPQGDTQYF.

CDR3 sequence: CASSYLGLAGAGGELFF. This chain connects TRBV6-5 to TRBJ2-2; TCRdb calls TRBD2, which cannot be checked without DNA. Germline V gene sequence: CDR1 MNHEY, CDR2 SVGAGI. CDR3 length: 17 amino acids.